The 21 T cell receptor beta chains below come from one sample, sequenced in a study of CD8 T cells in Susac syndrome. Reverse transcription of roughly 0.45 to 1 ug RNA used random hexamers. From the immunoSEQ multiplex PCR reads, TCRdb called clonotypes with MiXCR, one entry per CDR3 protein. The repertoire holds some 180,000 distinct CDR3 sequences, with around 93% as singletons. Sample: CD4+ T cells from PBMCs. Every receptor here comes from a human donor in good health.

V usage is TRBV12-3 or TRBV12-4 and J usage is TRBJ2-7; tentatively, D is TRBD1 or TRBD2 (5 bases each). The CDR3 totals 14 residues. V lost 5 bases and J lost 2, with 13 bases in between. The CDR3 region has the DNA TGTGCCAGCAGTCCCGGGGACGGACCCTACGAGCAGTACGTC. The encoded protein is CASSPGDGPYEQYV.

The chain joins TRBV28 to TRBJ1-6; 7 bases are shared with TRBD1. The CDR3 runs to 16 residues. The V gene end was trimmed by 3 bases and the J gene end by 5 bases; junction bases not matched to a gene: 7. CDR1 is MDHEN, CDR2 SYDVKM, per germline. The CDR3 DNA sequence: TGTGCCAGCAGTTTCAGACAGGGTGCTAATAATTCACCCCTCCACTTT. Its protein product is CASSFRQGANNSPLHF.

This rearrangement joins TRBV10-3 to TRBJ1-2; 9 nucleotides line up with TRBD1. Germline V gives CDR1 ENHRY, CDR2 SYGVKD. There are 13 residues in the CDR3. V was pared by 3 bases and J by 8 bases, with 4 bases of the junction left unmatched. CDR3 bases: TGTGCCATCAGTGAAGGGACAGGGAGAGGCTACACCTTC. This gives the protein CAISEGTGRGYTF.

This CDR3 is CASTRDAPSVRDEQYF. The CDR3 DNA follows: TGTGCCAGCACCCGAGATGCCCCTAGCGTACGGGACGAGCAGTACTTC. The chain combines TRBV2 with TRBJ2-7, with a tentative D call TRBD2 (6 bases). The V gene's germline CDR1 is SNHLY and CDR2 FYNNEI. This CDR3 spans 16 amino acids. V was clipped by 7 bases and J by 5 bases, with 24 bases between them.

The rearrangement uses TRBV4-2 and TRBJ1-4, with D possibly being TRBD1 (5 bases). The CDR3 length is 14 residues. From germline, CDR1 is LGHNA and CDR2 YNFKEQ. Trimming removed 0 bases at V and 8 bases at J, with 10 bases between. This CDR3 reads CASSQETQGEKLFF. CDR3 sequence (DNA): TGTGCCAGCAGCCAAGAAACCCAGGGAGAAAAACTGTTTTTT.

The chain combines TRBV9 with TRBJ2-2; 7 bases are shared with TRBD1. Germline CDR1 and CDR2: SGDLS and YYNGEE. The CDR3 has 18 residues. The V and J ends lost 4 bases and 2 bases, in that order; junction bases with no gene match: 14. As DNA, the CDR3 is TGTGCCAGCAGCCCGGGGACAGCCTACTCCCTCAACACCGGGGAGCTGTTTTTT. This sequence encodes CASSPGTAYSLNTGELFF.

This sequence joins TRBV5-4 and TRBJ2-3; either TRBD1 or TRBD2 may fit D (5 bases each). Germline-derived CDR1 and CDR2 are SGHNT and YYREEE (reference sequence). The CDR3 is made up of 14 amino acids. V dropped 1 base and J dropped 2 bases, with 8 bases sitting between them. CDR3 region: CASSLSGLTDTQYF. CDR3 coding DNA: TGTGCCAGCAGCTTGTCGGGGCTCACAGATACGCAGTATTTT.

The J gene is TRBJ2-1, the V gene TRBV11-1, with D perhaps matching TRBD2 (7 bases). The CDR3 covers 15 residues. CDR1 is SGHAT, CDR2 FQDESV, per germline (reference sequence). The V end was cut by 5 bases, the J end by 7 bases, with 18 bases between. The CDR3 spells CASSGSAGARNEQFF. DNA of the CDR3: TGTGCCAGCAGCGGATCCGCGGGGGCCAGGAATGAGCAGTTCTTC.

V is TRBV18 and J is TRBJ1-2; weak D call: TRBD1 (6 bases). The CDR3 extends over 14 amino acids. V was pared by 2 bases and J by 10 bases, with 17 bases between. The germline CDR1 and CDR2 sequences are KGHSH and LQKENI. The CDR3 is CASSPATGGGVYTF. The CDR3 coding sequence is TGTGCCAGCTCACCAGCGACCGGAGGGGGGGTCTACACCTTC.

The chain combines TRBV28 with TRBJ1-4; TRBD1 is a possible D gene (5 bases). CDR3 size: 15 residues. The ends were cut back, 6 bases at V and 0 bases at J, with 11 bases in the middle. Germline V gene data show CDR1 as MDHEN and CDR2 as SYDVKM. The CDR3 loop is CASRFPGPTNEKLFF. The CDR3 coding sequence is TGTGCCAGCAGATTTCCGGGACCAACTAATGAAAAACTGTTTTTT.

V is TRBV7-2 and J is TRBJ1-5; 7 nucleotides align to TRBD1. The CDR3 covers 15 residues. Trimming cost V 7 bases and J 3 bases; bases outside gene matches: 9. The germline V gene encodes CDR1 SGHTA and CDR2 FQGNSA. The CDR3 DNA sequence: TGTGCCAGCACCACGGACAGGACTCTCAATCAGCCCCAGCATTTT. Translating it yields CASTTDRTLNQPQHF.

The rearrangement links TRBV2 to TRBJ1-1, with D perhaps TRBD1 (6 bases). The CDR3 contains 13 residues. Per the germline V gene, CDR1 is SNHLY and CDR2 is FYNNEI. Trimming shortened V by 1 base and J by 5 bases, and 8 bases separated the two germline ends. Written as DNA, the CDR3 is TGTGCCAGCAGTGAAGTCCAGGGGACTGAAGCTTTCTTT. It specifies CASSEVQGTEAFF.

In its sample, this clonotype was seen once. The rearrangement joins TRBV7-8 to TRBJ2-5; no clear D gene. The CDR3 covers 14 residues. Trimming shortened V by 1 base and J by 5 bases, and 11 bases separated the two germline ends. Germline lookup yields CDR1 SGHVS and CDR2 FQNEAQ. The CDR3 reads CASSLGTYWETQYF. The DNA of the CDR3 is TGTGCCAGCAGCTTAGGGACGTACTGGGAGACCCAGTACTTC.

The chain uses TRBV7-9 and TRBJ2-5; 14 nucleotides agree with TRBD2. Trimming at V came to 5 bases and at J to 0 bases, leaving 5 bases not matched to a gene. Germline V lookup: CDR1 SEHNR, CDR2 FQNEAQ (reference sequence). This CDR3 comprises 17 residues. In DNA form, the CDR3 reads TGTGCCAGCAGCCCCGGGACTAGCGGGGGCAACCAAGAGACCCAGTACTTC. This translates into CASSPGTSGGNQETQYF.

V gene TRBV30 combines with J gene TRBJ1-4; TRBD1 matches at 9 bases. This CDR3 contains 15 residues. Trimming cost V 1 base and J 6 bases; bases outside gene matches: 6. CDR1 and CDR2 (germline): GTSNPN, SVGIG (reference sequence). The CDR3, as DNA: TGTGCCTGGAGTGCCGGGGGACAGGGTGATGAAAAACTGTTTTTT. Its translation is CAWSAGGQGDEKLFF.

V and J are TRBV7-9 and TRBJ2-3; D remains unclear. Germline CDR1 is SEHNR and CDR2 is FQNEAQ (reference sequence). The CDR3 is 14 residues long. V was trimmed by 6 bases and J by 6 bases, leaving 16 bases between them. The CDR3 sequence is CASRHAVGDDTQYF. The CDR3 bases are TGTGCCAGCAGACATGCAGTGGGTGATGATACGCAGTATTTT.

The chain links TRBV4-1 to TRBJ2-2; no definite D call. V was trimmed by 3 bases and J by 4 bases, leaving 18 bases between them. This CDR3 is 17 amino acids long. Germline-derived CDR1 and CDR2 are MGHRA and YSYEKL. CDR3 coding DNA: TGCGCCAGCAGCCAGCTATACCCTCCTCAAGGCACCGGGGAGCTGTTTTTT. Translating gives CASSQLYPPQGTGELFF.

The chain couples TRBV5-1 to TRBJ1-3; 7 bases fit TRBD1. Germline V gives CDR1 SGHRS, CDR2 YFSETQ. This CDR3 comprises 17 residues. V trimming: 2 bases; J trimming: 0 bases; junction bases outside the gene matches: 8. DNA of the CDR3: TGCGCCAGCAGCTTACAACAGGGGTACGGCTCTGGAAACACCATATATTTT. It is translated as CASSLQQGYGSGNTIYF.

This clonotype was seen a handful of times. The CDR3 DNA follows: TGTGCCAGCAGCCGGTCTCGGGGTGGATCGCAGTTCTTC. Its translation: CASSRSRGGSQFF. The rearrangement joins TRBV7-3 to TRBJ2-1, with D maybe TRBD2 (5 bases). The CDR3 has 13 amino acids. Germline CDR1 SGHTA, CDR2 FQGTGA. V was cut by 5 bases and J by 12 bases, with 17 bases left in between.

J is TRBJ1-1 and V is TRBV20-1; tentatively, D is TRBD1 (5 bases). The germline V gene encodes CDR1 DFQATT and CDR2 SNEGSKA (reference sequence). V was trimmed by 0 bases and J by 0 bases, leaving 17 bases between them. This CDR3 is built from 17 residues. CDR3 sequence: CSARDVGGKGLNTEAFF. CDR3 nucleotides: TGCAGTGCTAGAGACGTTGGGGGGAAAGGGCTGAACACTGAAGCTTTCTTT.

This sequence joins TRBV20-1 and TRBJ1-1; possible D gene TRBD1, 5 bases. The V end lost 4 bases, the J end lost 0 bases, and 9 bases lay between the germline ends. CDR1 and CDR2 (germline): DFQATT, SNEGSKA (reference sequence). The CDR3 runs to 13 residues. In DNA form, the CDR3 reads TGCAGTGCTAAAGGACACTTGAACACTGAAGCTTTCTTT. Translated, it gives CSAKGHLNTEAFF.